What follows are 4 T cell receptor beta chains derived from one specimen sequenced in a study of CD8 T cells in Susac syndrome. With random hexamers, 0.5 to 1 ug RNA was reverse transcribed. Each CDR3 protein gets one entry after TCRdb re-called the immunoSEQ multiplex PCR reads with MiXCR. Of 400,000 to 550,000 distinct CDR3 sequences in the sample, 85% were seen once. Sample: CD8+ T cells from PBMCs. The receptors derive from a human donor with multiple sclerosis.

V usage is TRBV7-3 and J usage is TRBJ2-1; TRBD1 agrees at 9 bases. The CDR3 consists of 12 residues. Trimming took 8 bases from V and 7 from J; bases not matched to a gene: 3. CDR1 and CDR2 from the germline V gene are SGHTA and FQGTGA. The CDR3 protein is CASGTGKNEQFF. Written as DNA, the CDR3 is TGTGCCAGCGGGACAGGGAAGAATGAGCAGTTCTTC. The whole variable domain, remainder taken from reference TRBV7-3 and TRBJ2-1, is GAGVSQTPSNKVTEKGKYVELRCDPISGHTALYWYRQSLGQGPEFLIYFQGTGAADDSGLPNDRFFAVRPEGSVSTLKIQRTERGDSAVYLCASGTGKNEQFFGPGTRLTVL.

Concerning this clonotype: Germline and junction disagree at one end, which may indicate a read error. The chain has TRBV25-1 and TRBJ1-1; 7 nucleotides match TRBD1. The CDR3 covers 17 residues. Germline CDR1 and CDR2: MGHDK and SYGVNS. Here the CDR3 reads CTSRGHRGLAGDTEAFF. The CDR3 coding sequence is TGTACCAGCAGGGGACACAGGGGACTAGCAGGTGACACTGAAGCTTTCTTT.

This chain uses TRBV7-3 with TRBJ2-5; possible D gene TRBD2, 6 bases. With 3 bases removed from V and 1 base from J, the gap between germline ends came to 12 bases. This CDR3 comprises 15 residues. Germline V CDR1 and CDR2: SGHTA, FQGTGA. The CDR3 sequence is CASSFRAGPQETQYF. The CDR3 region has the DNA TGTGCCAGCAGCTTTCGAGCGGGTCCCCAAGAGACCCAGTACTTC.

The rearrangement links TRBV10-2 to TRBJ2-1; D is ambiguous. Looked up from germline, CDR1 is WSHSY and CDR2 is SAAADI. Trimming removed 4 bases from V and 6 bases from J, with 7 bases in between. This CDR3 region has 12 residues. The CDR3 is CASSGSTNEQFF. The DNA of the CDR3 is TGCGCCAGCAGTGGGTCTACCAATGAGCAGTTCTTC.